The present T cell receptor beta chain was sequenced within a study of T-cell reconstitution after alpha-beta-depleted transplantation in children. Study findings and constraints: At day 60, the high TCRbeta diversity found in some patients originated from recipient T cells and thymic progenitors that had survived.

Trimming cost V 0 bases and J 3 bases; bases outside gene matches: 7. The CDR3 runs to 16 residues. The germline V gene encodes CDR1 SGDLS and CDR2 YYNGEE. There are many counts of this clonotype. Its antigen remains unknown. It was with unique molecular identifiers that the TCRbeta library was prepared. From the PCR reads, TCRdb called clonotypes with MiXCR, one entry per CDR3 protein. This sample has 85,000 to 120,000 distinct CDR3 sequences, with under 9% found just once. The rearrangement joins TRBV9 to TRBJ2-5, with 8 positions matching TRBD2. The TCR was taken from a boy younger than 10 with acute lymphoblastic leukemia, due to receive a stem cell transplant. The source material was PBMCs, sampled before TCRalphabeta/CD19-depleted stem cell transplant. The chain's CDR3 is CASSVGASGWKETQYF. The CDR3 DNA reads TGTGCCAGCAGCGTAGGTGCTAGCGGGTGGAAAGAGACCCAGTACTTC.